The following is a TCR beta chain sequence with its context. What it binds is unknown. Germline lookup yields CDR1 MNHEY and CDR2 SMNVEV (reference sequence). The CDR3 totals 14 residues. V lost 0 bases and J 7 bases, leaving 9 bases between the germline ends. The sample belongs to a study of OX40 agonist ivuxolimab in advanced cancers. Study overall: Partial response was recorded in three patients: one hepatocellular carcinoma and two cutaneous melanoma cases. Findings and caveats of the study: The investigators did not determine what antigen specificity the expanded peripheral T cells had. CD4+ T cells averaged fewer expanded clones than CD8+ T cells.

Exclusion of a patient followed from autoimmune disease history or systemic immunosuppression. This table comes from immunoSEQ multiplex PCR, and its TCRdb copy is limited to in-frame clones, with some not included. The sample has fewer than 45,000 clones; about 85% are singletons. The V gene is TRBV27, the J gene TRBJ1-4, with D perhaps matching TRBD1 (5 bases). This specimen consisted of CD4+ or CD8+ T cells sorted from blood, obtained in a trial of the OX40 agonist ivuxolimab. This sequence originates from an adult with an advanced solid tumor such as melanoma, head and neck, liver or kidney cancer. The CDR3 sequence: CASSLSTELEKLFF. The CDR3 DNA follows: TGTGCCAGCAGTTTATCGACAGAACTTGAAAAACTGTTTTTT.